The clone carrying this TCR beta chain has only one observation. Its antigen is not known. This record comes from a study of cytomegalovirus exposure and HLA in healthy donors. Overall study context: Researchers previously reported finding fewer than 140 million unique TCR beta sequences from approximately 200 million T cells. Study-wide points: In vitro assays verified that a few CMV-associated chains recognized CMV antigens specifically.

V was cut by 2 bases and J by 6 bases, with 11 bases left in between. This CDR3 is 12 amino acids long. Germline V gene lookup returns CDR1 GTSNPN and CDR2 SVGIG (reference sequence). The PCR was carried out with 60 Vbeta primers and 13 Jbeta primers. Sequencing was performed with immunoSEQ multiplex PCR; in TCRdb, only in-frame clones are kept and a portion is missing. The sample shows some 130,000 clones, roughly 79% of them seen only once. The TCR sequence derives from a woman aged 50 to 60 in good health and CMV-seronegative. The chain joins TRBV30 to TRBJ2-7; tentatively, D is TRBD2 (5 bases). The sample consisted of PBMCs. The CDR3 DNA reads as TGTGCCTGGAGTCCGTCCCGGGGCGAGCAGTACTTC. Protein sequence: CAWSPSRGEQYF.